This TCR beta chain was observed in a study of cytomegalovirus exposure and HLA in healthy donors. Turning to the study itself: Early release data held some 80 million unique TCRs from HLA-typed donors.

Study-wide results and caveats: In a later analysis, CMV-associated beta chains were mostly HLA-associated, it appeared. It was likely that a cluster of highly shared sequence variants was a sequencing artifact.

Researchers ran the PCR with 60 Vbeta and 13 Jbeta primers. In the original workflow: Approximately 79 million unique TCR beta chains, about 11 million of them shared, were counted by a later analysis. Clones were read by immunoSEQ multiplex PCR, and TCRdb kept only the in-frame ones, dropping some. V, J and clone size reflect that table, while D and trimming were determined from the DNA. The sample lists roughly 190,000 clones; 70% to 75% were seen once. In this sample, this clone turned up a few times. Its antigen is not identified. The clonotype comes from a woman aged 25 to 45 in good health and CMV-seropositive. The specimen was PBMCs.

This CDR3 is CASSLESGIGNTIYF. CDR3 DNA: TGTGCCAGCAGCTTGGAGTCCGGGATTGGAAACACCATATATTTT. The V and J genes are TRBV5-4 and TRBJ1-3, with D uncertain. CDR1 is SGHNT and CDR2 is YYREEE in the germline V gene (reference sequence). The CDR3 spans 15 residues. V was cut by 0 bases and J by 3 bases, with 10 bases left in between.